This is a list of T cell receptor beta chains from one sample in a study of CD8 T cells in ankylosing spondylitis. Each CDR3 protein gets one entry after TCRdb re-called the 5' RACE reads with MiXCR. The sample holds roughly 440,000 distinct CDR3 sequences, roughly 18% seen once. Specimen: blood, either unsorted or a sorted T cell fraction (not recorded which). The receptors were sampled from a male donor with ankylosing spondylitis. Each CDR3 is given without its conserved first and last residue. A D gene is named only where the DNA matches it firmly.

v_call	d_call	j_call	cdr3_aa
TRBV6-1	-	TRBJ2-7	ASSPRQALEQY
TRBV10-3	-	TRBJ1-1	AISPRGGDTEAF
TRBV20-1	-	TRBJ1-1	SARLAGRGDTEAF
TRBV12-3/TRBV12-4	-	TRBJ1-2	ASTPIEAGATWGYT
TRBV7-2	-	TRBJ2-1	ASSLMTASGQF
TRBV11-2	TRBD2	TRBJ2-1	ASSYTSGSYNEQF
TRBV20-1	-	TRBJ1-2	SARVGPGEGYT
TRBV2	-	TRBJ2-1	ASSTDETEQF
TRBV24-1	-	TRBJ1-1	ATSDLHESVPGAHPMNTEAF
TRBV12-3/TRBV12-4	-	TRBJ2-3	ASRFSQGRGTDTQY
TRBV12-3/TRBV12-4	-	TRBJ2-7	ASSLNGLEQY
TRBV15	-	TRBJ1-1	ATSRGNLNTEAF
TRBV7-6	-	TRBJ1-4	ASSPSWEAEKLF
TRBV6-1	-	TRBJ2-2	ASMLTGELF
TRBV15	-	TRBJ2-5	ATSRDQYPETQY
TRBV11-2	TRBD1	TRBJ2-7	ASRMRGLSYEQY
TRBV20-1	TRBD1	TRBJ1-5	SARQGKEPQH
TRBV18	TRBD2	TRBJ2-1	ASSPSPLAGGSYNEQF
TRBV5-6	-	TRBJ2-3	ASSLGGLLTDTQY
TRBV29-1	TRBD1	TRBJ2-3	SVQGAGDTQY
TRBV4-2	TRBD2	TRBJ2-7	ASSQDRTSGNYEQY
TRBV20-1	TRBD2	TRBJ2-1	SASGLAGGLRYNEQF
TRBV29-1	-	TRBJ1-2	SVWTNNYGYT
TRBV3-1	TRBD1	TRBJ2-7	ASSQAGGNEQY
TRBV2	TRBD1	TRBJ1-5	ASRRRTGGNQPQH
TRBV20-1	-	TRBJ1-1	SARDFRGNTEAF
TRBV12-3/TRBV12-4	-	TRBJ1-1	ASSLQGVTEAF
TRBV5-1	-	TRBJ2-3	ASSEGGSLDTQY
TRBV28	-	TRBJ1-3	ASSLGGAGGNTIY
TRBV9	TRBD2	TRBJ2-1	ASSVDGWGGEQF
TRBV30	-	TRBJ2-2	AWSVVGNTGELF
TRBV11-2	TRBD2	TRBJ2-1	ASSLIAGGGNEQF
TRBV12-3/TRBV12-4	-	TRBJ2-7	ASSFSGTATYEQY
TRBV20-1	-	TRBJ2-1	SAFGVLNEQF
TRBV2	-	TRBJ1-5	ASSGQGNNQPQH
TRBV15	-	TRBJ2-1	ATSHPAVPGRF
TRBV28	-	TRBJ2-1	ASSSSTGGPYNEQF
TRBV7-2	TRBD2	TRBJ2-7	ASSLNGRDSEQY
TRBV4-1	-	TRBJ2-2	ASSQTDRSTGELF
TRBV20-1	-	TRBJ2-1	SAREMGEQF
TRBV5-1	-	TRBJ1-4	ASSEGGLGEKLF
TRBV28	TRBD2	TRBJ2-1	ASSFLGLARESIDEQF
TRBV4-3	-	TRBJ2-5	ASSQGQAVGTQY
TRBV7-8	-	TRBJ2-7	ASSPGNNRPQEQY
TRBV6-5	-	TRBJ2-2	ASSYSGQSNTGELF
TRBV5-1	-	TRBJ1-2	ASKKRDTDNYGYT
TRBV11-2	TRBD1	TRBJ2-6	ASSLKPVGTGTSGANVLT
TRBV15	TRBD2	TRBJ2-1	ATSAGLAGVNEQF
TRBV5-1	TRBD1	TRBJ1-3	ASSLRSQGAAGNTIY
TRBV11-2	-	TRBJ1-3	ASSLVPGSRNTIY
TRBV20-1	TRBD1	TRBJ1-1	SARGTETF
TRBV18	TRBD1	TRBJ2-6	ASSRRTDRVNPSGANVLT
TRBV7-2	-	TRBJ1-6	ASSFSPNSPLH